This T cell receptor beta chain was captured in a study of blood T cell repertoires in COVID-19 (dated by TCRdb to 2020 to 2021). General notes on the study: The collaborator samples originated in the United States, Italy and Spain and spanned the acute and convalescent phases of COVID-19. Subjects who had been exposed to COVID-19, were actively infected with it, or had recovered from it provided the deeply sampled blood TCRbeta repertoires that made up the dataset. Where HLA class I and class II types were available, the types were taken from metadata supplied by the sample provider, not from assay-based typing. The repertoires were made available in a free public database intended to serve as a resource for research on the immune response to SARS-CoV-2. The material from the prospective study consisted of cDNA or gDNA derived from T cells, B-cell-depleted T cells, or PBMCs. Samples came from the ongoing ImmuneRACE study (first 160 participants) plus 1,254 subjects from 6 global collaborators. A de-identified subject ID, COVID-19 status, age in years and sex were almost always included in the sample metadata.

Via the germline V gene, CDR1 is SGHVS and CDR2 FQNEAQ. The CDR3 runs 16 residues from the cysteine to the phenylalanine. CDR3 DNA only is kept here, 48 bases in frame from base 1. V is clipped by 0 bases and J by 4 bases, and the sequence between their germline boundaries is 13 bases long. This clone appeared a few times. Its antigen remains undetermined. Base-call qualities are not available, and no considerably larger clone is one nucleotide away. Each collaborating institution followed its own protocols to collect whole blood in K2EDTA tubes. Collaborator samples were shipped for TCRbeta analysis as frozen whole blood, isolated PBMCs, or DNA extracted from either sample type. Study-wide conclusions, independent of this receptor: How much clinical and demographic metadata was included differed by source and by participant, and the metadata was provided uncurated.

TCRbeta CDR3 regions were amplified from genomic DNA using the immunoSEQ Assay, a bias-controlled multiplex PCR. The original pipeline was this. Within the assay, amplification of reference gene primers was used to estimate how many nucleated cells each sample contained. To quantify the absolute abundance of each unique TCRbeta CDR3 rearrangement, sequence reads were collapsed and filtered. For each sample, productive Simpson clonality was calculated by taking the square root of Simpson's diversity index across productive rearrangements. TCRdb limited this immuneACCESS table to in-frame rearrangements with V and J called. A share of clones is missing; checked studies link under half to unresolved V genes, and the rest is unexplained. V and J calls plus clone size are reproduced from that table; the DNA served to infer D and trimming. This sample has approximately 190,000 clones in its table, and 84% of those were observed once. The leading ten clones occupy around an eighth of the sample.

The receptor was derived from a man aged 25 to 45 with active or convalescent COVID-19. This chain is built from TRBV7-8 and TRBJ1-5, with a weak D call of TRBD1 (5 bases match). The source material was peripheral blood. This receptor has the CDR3 CASSLAAGGANQPQHF. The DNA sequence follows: TGTGCCAGCAGCTTAGCGGCGGGGGGAGCGAATCAGCCCCAGCATTTT.